The clone carrying this T cell receptor (beta chain) was counted ten times or more. Its antigen remains unknown. The CDR3 length is 13 residues. Germline-derived CDR1 and CDR2 are DFQATT and SNEGSKA (reference sequence). Trimming removed 2 bases from V and 4 bases from J, with 12 bases in between. These data are taken from a study of Graves' ophthalmopathy and Graves' hyperthyroidism. A volume of around 10 ml of fresh peripheral blood supplied the PBMCs. The study amplified TCR beta CDR3 regions using RNA transcripts. Second-round multiplex PCR followed a first-round RT-PCR using HTBI primers. TCRdb passed the multiplex PCR reads through MiXCR, listing each CDR3 protein once. The sample consists of hundreds of thousands of distinct CDR3 sequences, 20% to 25% of them appearing once. Study observations and caveats: Progression of ophthalmopathy was predicted by the model with about 67% sensitivity and around 72% specificity.

The chain recombines TRBV20-1 with TRBJ2-7, with TRBD2 as a possible D gene (6 bases). The receptor comes from a woman in her late teens or twenties with stable Graves' hyperthyroidism. The specimen sequenced was peripheral blood. The CDR3 DNA reads TGCAGTGCTAGATCGGGAGTTCTTTACGAGCAGTACTTC. It is translated as CSARSGVLYEQYF.